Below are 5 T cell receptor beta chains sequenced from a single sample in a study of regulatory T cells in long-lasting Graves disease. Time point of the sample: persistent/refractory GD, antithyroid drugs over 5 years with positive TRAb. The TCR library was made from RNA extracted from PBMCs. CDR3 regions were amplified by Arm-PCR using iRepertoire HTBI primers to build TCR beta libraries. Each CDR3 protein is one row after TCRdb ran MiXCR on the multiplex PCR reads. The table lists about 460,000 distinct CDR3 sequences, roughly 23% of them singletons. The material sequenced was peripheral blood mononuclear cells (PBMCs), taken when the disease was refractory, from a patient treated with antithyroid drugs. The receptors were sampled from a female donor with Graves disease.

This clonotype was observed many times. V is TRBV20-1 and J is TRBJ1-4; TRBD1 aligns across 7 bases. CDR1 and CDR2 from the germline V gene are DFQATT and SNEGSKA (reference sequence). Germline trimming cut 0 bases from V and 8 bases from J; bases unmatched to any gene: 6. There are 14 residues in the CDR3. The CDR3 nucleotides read TGCAGTGCTAGAGATCACAGGGGAGGGGAAAAACTGTTTTTT. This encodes CSARDHRGGEKLFF.

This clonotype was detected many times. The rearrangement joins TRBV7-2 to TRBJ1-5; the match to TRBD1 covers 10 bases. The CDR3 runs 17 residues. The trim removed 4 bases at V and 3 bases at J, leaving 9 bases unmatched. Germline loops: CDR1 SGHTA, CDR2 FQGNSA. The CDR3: CASSSYGQGGTNQPQHF. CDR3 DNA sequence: TGTGCCAGCAGCTCCTACGGACAGGGGGGGACCAATCAGCCCCAGCATTTT.

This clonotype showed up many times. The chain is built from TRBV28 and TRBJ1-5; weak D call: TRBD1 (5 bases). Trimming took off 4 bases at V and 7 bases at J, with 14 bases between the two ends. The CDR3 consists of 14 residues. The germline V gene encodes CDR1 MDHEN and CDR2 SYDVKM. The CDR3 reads CASSSRGRQQPQHF. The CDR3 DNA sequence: TGTGCCAGCAGTTCTAGAGGGAGACAGCAGCCCCAGCATTTT.

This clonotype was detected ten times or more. In nucleotides, the CDR3 is TGCAGCGTTGCAGGGACTGTTTATGGCTACACCTTC. Its protein product is CSVAGTVYGYTF. The chain is built from TRBV29-1 and TRBJ1-2, with D perhaps matching TRBD1 (5 bases). Germline-derived CDR1 and CDR2 are SQVTM and ANQGSEA. Trimming left V 4 bases short and J 5 bases short, with 11 bases between. The CDR3 has 12 amino acids.

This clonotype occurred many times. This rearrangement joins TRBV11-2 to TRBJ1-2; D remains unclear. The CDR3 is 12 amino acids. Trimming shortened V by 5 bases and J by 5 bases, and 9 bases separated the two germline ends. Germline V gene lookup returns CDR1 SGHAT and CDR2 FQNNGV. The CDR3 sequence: CASSESEYGYTF. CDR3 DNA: TGTGCCAGCAGCGAATCGGAGTATGGCTACACCTTC.